These 14 T cell receptor beta chains were all obtained from the same sample, sequenced in a study of response to subunit inactivated influenza vaccine. TCRdb reanalysed the RT-PCR reads using MiXCR and keeps one entry per CDR3 protein. Of hundreds of thousands of distinct CDR3 sequences listed, 12% are singletons. Sequencing used PBMCs from blood, obtained on the day of vaccination. Every receptor here comes from a man aged 45-60 years who received an inactivated influenza vaccine.

This clonotype was observed a handful of times. The gene calls are TRBV5-1 and TRBJ1-4; 7 nucleotides line up with TRBD1. The V segment lost 5 bases and the J segment 7 bases; nucleotides outside the gene matches: 11. Germline assignment: CDR1 SGHRS and CDR2 YFSETQ. The CDR3 loop spans 15 amino acids. The CDR3 nucleotides are TGCGCCAGCAGTTTTTTCGGACAGGACGGTGAAAAACTGTTTTTT. Protein product: CASSFFGQDGEKLFF. The full variable domain, with the rest looked up from reference TRBV5-1 and TRBJ1-4, is KAGVTQTPRYLIKTRGQQVTLSCSPISGHRSVSWYQQTPGQGLQFLFEYFSETQRNKGNFPGRFSGRQFSNSRSEMNVSTLELGDSALYLCASSFFGQDGEKLFFGSGTQLSVL.

This clonotype was found many times. The chain has TRBV10-3 and TRBJ2-7, with a tentative D call TRBD1 (5 bases). Trimming removed 6 bases from V and 1 base from J, with 7 bases in between. From germline, CDR1 is ENHRY and CDR2 SYGVKD. CDR3 size: 12 residues. CDR3 DNA: TGTGCCATCAGGAAGGGGTCCTACGAGCAGTACTTC. Its protein is CAIRKGSYEQYF.

This clonotype appeared a few times. This chain links TRBV10-3 with TRBJ2-7; the D gene could be TRBD1 or TRBD2 (5 bases each). V was cut by 7 bases and J by 1 base, with 17 bases left in between. From germline, CDR1 is ENHRY and CDR2 SYGVKD. The CDR3 has 15 amino acids. The CDR3 bases are TGTGCCATCACGACGGGGACGGATTCATCCTACGAGCAGTACTTC. It codes for CAITTGTDSSYEQYF.

This clonotype has ten or more counts. The J gene is TRBJ2-1, the V gene TRBV7-3; possible D gene TRBD1, 6 bases. Germline V gene lookup returns CDR1 SGHTA and CDR2 FQGTGA. This CDR3 is 13 amino acids long. V shed 5 bases and J shed 6 bases, with 11 bases lying between them. CDR3 DNA: TGTGCCAGCAGCCCATGGGGGCTCAATGAGCAGTTCTTC. This translates into CASSPWGLNEQFF.

Worth noting for this clonotype: This sequence may be a read error, since a much larger clone differs from it by one base. This chain connects TRBV10-3 to TRBJ2-1, with 16 bases fitting TRBD2. The CDR3 covers 18 residues. Per germline, CDR1 ENHRY and CDR2 SYGVKD. The CDR3 loop reads CAISPGLAGGTSYSEQFF. DNA of the CDR3: TGTGCCATCAGCCCGGGACTAGCGGGAGGGACATCCTACAGTGAGCAGTTCTTC.

This chain links TRBV6-5 with TRBJ2-7, with 10 bases lining up with TRBD2. The germline V gene has CDR1 MNHEY and CDR2 SVGAGI. The ends lost 4 bases at V and 5 bases at J; junction bases unmatched: 5. The CDR3 extends over 14 amino acids. In DNA, the CDR3 is TGTGCCAGCAGTTTTTCTAGCGGGAGTCACGAGCAGTACTTC. Translating it yields CASSFSSGSHEQYF.

This clonotype has more than one count but fewer than ten. The V gene is TRBV20-1, the J gene TRBJ2-1, with 7 bases that match TRBD2. There are 14 residues in the CDR3. The V gene end was trimmed by 2 bases and the J gene end by 5 bases; junction bases not matched to a gene: 6. Germline V gene lookup returns CDR1 DFQATT and CDR2 SNEGSKA (reference sequence). The CDR3 reads CSARSLAVNNEQFF. CDR3 bases: TGCAGTGCTAGAAGTCTAGCGGTCAACAATGAGCAGTTCTTC.

The rearrangement joins TRBV24-1 to TRBJ2-6; TRBD2 might be the D (5 bases). This CDR3 contains 20 residues. CDR1 is KGHDR and CDR2 is SFDVKD in the germline V gene. V lost 6 bases and J lost 2, with 25 bases in between. CDR3 DNA: TGTGCCACCAGTCCGCGGGCTAGCCGAATTTCGCCACCTGGGGCCAACGTCCTGACTTTC. Encoded protein: CATSPRASRISPPGANVLTF.

The rearrangement joins TRBV5-1 to TRBJ2-3; 7 bases are a match to TRBD1. CDR1 and CDR2 from the germline V gene are SGHRS and YFSETQ. V lost 4 bases to trimming and J lost 8 bases; unmatched junction nucleotides: 10. This CDR3 spans 14 amino acids. The DNA for the CDR3 is TGCGCCAGCAGCAGGGGACAGAGAGGAGGTACGCAGTATTTT. Translation: CASSRGQRGGTQYF.

This clonotype was observed a handful of times. The gene calls are TRBV19 and TRBJ1-1, with a weak D call TRBD1 (5 bases). The CDR3 runs to 12 residues. The V gene's germline CDR1 is LNHDA and CDR2 SQIVND (reference sequence). Trimming left V 3 bases short and J 13 bases short, with 15 bases between. The CDR3 sequence is CASSMKRGLLFF. The CDR3 nucleotides read TGTGCCAGTAGTATGAAGAGGGGATTACTTTTCTTT.

J is TRBJ2-1 and V is TRBV2; no reliable D call. V was clipped by 4 bases and J by 4 bases, with 11 bases between them. CDR3 length: 14 residues. Germline values: CDR1 SNHLY, CDR2 FYNNEI. CDR3 protein: CASSGTQAYNEQFF. The CDR3, as DNA: TGTGCCAGCAGTGGGACCCAGGCTTACAATGAGCAGTTCTTC. The full variable domain, rest sourced from reference TRBV2 and TRBJ2-1, is EPEVTQTPSHQVTQMGQEVILRCVPISNHLYFYWYRQILGQKVEFLVSFYNNEISEKSEIFDDQFSVERPDGSNFTLKIRSTKLEDSAMYFCASSGTQAYNEQFFGPGTRLTVL.

This clonotype was found a few times. This sequence joins TRBV29-1 and TRBJ1-1, with unresolved D. Germline CDR1 and CDR2: SQVTM and ANQGSEA. The V end was cut by 5 bases, the J end by 0 bases, with 10 bases between. The CDR3 runs to 13 residues. The CDR3 DNA reads TGCAGCGTTTCTCCCAGACTGAACACTGAAGCTTTCTTT. Protein: CSVSPRLNTEAFF.

This clonotype was seen many times. The V and J genes are TRBV12-3 or TRBV12-4 and TRBJ2-3, with TRBD2 as a possible D gene (5 bases). The CDR3 sequence is 14 residues long. V was shortened by 6 bases and J by 2 bases, with 12 bases between the two germline ends. The CDR3 bases are TGTGCCAGCAGGCCGCAGGAGGTCACAGATACGCAGTATTTT. It translates to CASRPQEVTDTQYF.

This clonotype was seen a few times. The chain combines TRBV6-2 or TRBV6-3 with TRBJ2-7; 9 nucleotides align to TRBD2. Trimming cost V 5 bases and J 3 bases; bases outside gene matches: 23. The CDR3 has 20 residues. Germline-derived CDR1 and CDR2 are MNHEY and SVGEGT. The CDR3 nucleotides read TGTGCCAGCAGTCCCCGCCTGGGAGCGGGGGGCACCTTTAACCACTACGAGCAGTACTTC. This codes for CASSPRLGAGGTFNHYEQYF.